This T cell receptor beta chain was obtained from a study of T-cell memory formation after mild COVID-19. Broader study findings: Proof of SARS-CoV-2 specificity was absent for the second-wave clones that crested on day 37.

About this clonotype itself: Its antigen remains unidentified.

TCRdb called the 5' RACE reads again in MiXCR, with one record for every CDR3 protein. This sample has roughly 300,000 distinct CDR3 sequences, with around 15% found just once. V shed 2 bases, J shed 7 bases, and the junction held 13 bases outside the gene matches. The CDR3 runs 17 residues. Germline CDR1 and CDR2: SGHTA and FQGNSA. V usage is TRBV7-2 and J usage is TRBJ2-1; 8 nucleotides align to TRBD1. This sequence originates from a young man who had mild COVID-19 (a few samples of this study predate the infection). Cell type and time point are not known. Material: PBMCs or a T cell subset sorted from them (not recorded which). Written as DNA, the CDR3 is TGTGCCAGCAGCTTACGTCAGGGGGCCCTCGGGTGGAATGAGCAGTTCTTC. Translating it yields CASSLRQGALGWNEQFF.